These 30 T cell receptor beta chains originate from one sample sequenced in a study of T-cell memory formation after mild COVID-19. Each CDR3 protein is one row after TCRdb ran MiXCR on the 5' RACE reads. The table records more than 200,000 distinct CDR3 sequences, roughly 15% of them present only once. The sequenced sample consisted of PBMCs or a T cell subset sorted from them (not recorded which). Receptors were obtained from a young man who had mild COVID-19 (a few samples of this study predate the infection). Cell type and time point are not known.

CDR3 sequence (DNA): TGCGCCAGCAGCGCGGGACTGAGCTCCTATAATTCACCCCTCCACTTT. Translated: CASSAGLSSYNSPLHF. V is TRBV5-1 and J is TRBJ1-6, with D perhaps TRBD1 (5 bases). The CDR3 runs to 16 residues. Germline values: CDR1 SGHRS, CDR2 YFSETQ. V lost 4 bases and J lost 0, with 11 bases in between.

This clonotype was found a few times. The J gene is TRBJ2-7, the V gene TRBV6-5; D is perhaps TRBD2 (5 bases). The germline gives CDR1 MNHEY, CDR2 SVGAGI. The V end was cut by 6 bases, the J end by 2 bases, with 14 bases between. This CDR3 is built from 14 residues. CDR3 loop: CASSPRRATYEQYV. The CDR3 DNA follows: TGTGCCAGCAGCCCTCGGCGGGCCACCTACGAGCAGTACGTC.

Many counts were recorded for this clonotype. The V and J genes are TRBV7-2 and TRBJ2-5; TRBD2 matches 10 bases. The V gene's germline CDR1 is SGHTA and CDR2 FQGNSA. The CDR3 covers 16 residues. J was trimmed by 1 base and V by 0 bases; bases with no gene match: 2. The CDR3 DNA follows: TGTGCCAGCAGCTTAGCAAGCGGGGGGGCCCAAGAGACCCAGTACTTC. It yields the protein CASSLASGGAQETQYF. Supplemented by reference TRBV7-2 and TRBJ2-5, the full variable domain reads GAGVSQSPSNKVTEKGKDVELRCDPISGHTALYWYRQSLGQGLEFLIYFQGNSAPDKSGLPSDRFSAERTGGSVSTLTIQRTQQEDSAVYLCASSLASGGAQETQYFGPGTRLLVL.

CDR3 sequence (DNA): TGCGCCAGCAGCCAAGATTGGGGGACACGAGACCTCAAAAACATTCAGTACTTC. Translation gives CASSQDWGTRDLKNIQYF. The chain employs TRBV4-3 and TRBJ2-4; D perhaps matches TRBD1 (6 bases). Trimming removed 0 bases from V and 3 bases from J, with 18 bases in between. CDR1 LGHNA and CDR2 YSLEER come from the germline V gene. The CDR3 runs 18 residues.

The chain employs TRBV11-2 and TRBJ1-1, with D tentatively TRBD1 (5 bases). This CDR3 is 14 amino acids long. Trimming cost V 6 bases and J 2 bases, with 13 bases left between them. Germline V gives CDR1 SGHAT, CDR2 FQNNGV. For the CDR3, the DNA is TGTGCCAGCAGAAGGTATCAGGGAAACACTGAAGCTTTCTTT. The encoded protein is CASRRYQGNTEAFF.

In its sample, this clonotype was seen a few times. The V gene is TRBV5-1, the J gene TRBJ2-2; 10 nucleotides align to TRBD1. The CDR3 covers 17 residues. Germline CDR1 SGHRS, CDR2 YFSETQ. Trimming took 4 bases from V and 5 from J; bases not matched to a gene: 11. The CDR3 spells CASSPGQGVPGTGELFF. The CDR3, as DNA: TGCGCCAGCAGCCCAGGACAGGGGGTCCCCGGAACCGGGGAGCTGTTTTTT.

This clonotype was counted only a few times. The chain carries TRBV5-1 and TRBJ1-5; D is unclear. Trimming took 0 bases from V and 4 from J, leaving 8 bases between them. The length of the CDR3 is 14 residues. CDR1 and CDR2 (germline): SGHRS, YFSETQ. CDR3 protein: CASSLGQINQPQHF. CDR3 nucleotides: TGCGCCAGCAGCTTGGGCCAGATAAATCAGCCCCAGCATTTT.

In nucleotides, the CDR3 is TGTGCCAGCGGCGGACGCTACGAGCAGTACGTC. Protein sequence: CASGGRYEQYV. The V gene is TRBV6-1, the J gene TRBJ2-7; D not resolved. This CDR3 has 11 amino acids. The germline V and J ends were trimmed by 8 bases and 3 bases, with 8 bases remaining between them. The germline gives CDR1 MNHNS, CDR2 SASEGT.

This clonotype appeared many times. The chain employs TRBV5-1 and TRBJ2-3; D perhaps matches TRBD1 (5 bases). The CDR3 contains 12 residues. CDR1 and CDR2 (germline): SGHRS, YFSETQ. V lost 4 bases to trimming and J lost 3 bases, with 6 bases between them. CDR3 protein: CASSRTTDTQYF. The CDR3 DNA sequence: TGCGCCAGCAGCCGGACAACAGATACGCAGTATTTT.

A few counts support this clonotype. This chain uses TRBV7-2 with TRBJ2-3, with no clear D. Germline CDR1 is SGHTA and CDR2 is FQGNSA. The CDR3 is 13 amino acids. Between the trimmed V and J ends, which lost 6 bases and 6 bases, there was a span of 13 bases. The DNA of the CDR3 is TGTGCCAGCAGTACCGCTTTACGCGATACGCAGTATTTT. Its protein product is CASSTALRDTQYF.

This chain joins TRBV20-1 and TRBJ1-2; 8 nucleotides align to TRBD1. With V trimmed by 6 bases and J by 4 bases, 4 bases remained unmatched. From germline, CDR1 is DFQATT and CDR2 SNEGSKA (reference sequence). The CDR3 has 12 amino acids. Written as DNA, the CDR3 is TGCAGTGCACCGGACAGGGCCTATGGCTACACCTTC. It codes for CSAPDRAYGYTF.

This clonotype came up many times. This rearrangement joins TRBV4-2 to TRBJ2-1, with TRBD2 identical over 11 bases. CDR1 is LGHNA and CDR2 is YNFKEQ in the germline V gene. V gave up 1 base and J gave up 0 bases; unmatched junction bases: 11. The CDR3 sequence is 20 residues long. CDR3 region: CASSQVMASGGLSSYNEQFF. CDR3 bases: TGTGCCAGCAGCCAAGTAATGGCTAGCGGGGGGCTGAGCTCCTACAATGAGCAGTTCTTC.

The V call is TRBV12-3 or TRBV12-4, the J call TRBJ1-5, with 9 bases matching TRBD1. V was clipped by 5 bases and J by 1 base; unmatched bases: 6. The CDR3 is 16 amino acids. The DNA for the CDR3 is TGTGCCAGCAGTCCCCGACAGGGGGTGAGCAATCAGCCCCAGCATTTT. Translation: CASSPRQGVSNQPQHF.

On this clonotype itself: A much larger clone lies a single base off, so this may be a read error. The V gene is TRBV7-2, the J gene TRBJ2-3, with 7 bases that match TRBD2. Germline V CDR1 and CDR2: SGHTA, FQGNSA. There are 16 residues in the CDR3. The V gene end was trimmed by 5 bases and the J gene end by 4 bases; junction bases not matched to a gene: 12. The CDR3 is CASSRASVGGADTQYF. CDR3 in DNA: TGTGCCAGCAGCCGAGCTAGCGTGGGAGGGGCAGATACGCAGTATTTT.

A note on this clonotype: Being one base from a much bigger clone, this may be a read error. The rearrangement uses TRBV7-9 and TRBJ2-7, with D possibly being TRBD1 or TRBD2 (6 bases each). CDR1 and CDR2 from the germline V gene are SEHNR and FQNEAQ (reference sequence). The CDR3 spans 14 residues. CDR3: CASSLGGAAYEHYF. DNA of the CDR3: TGTGCCAGCAGCTTAGGGGGGGCCGCCTACGAGCATTACTTC.

This clonotype was picked up a small number of times. This chain links TRBV28 with TRBJ1-2; D remains unclear. The CDR3 runs to 12 residues. V dropped 2 bases and J dropped 8 bases, with 9 bases sitting between them. Germline V gene data show CDR1 as MDHEN and CDR2 as SYDVKM. The CDR3: CASSLTLQGYTF. The DNA of the CDR3 is TGTGCCAGCAGTTTAACCCTTCAGGGCTACACCTTC.

This clonotype appeared many times. This chain links TRBV20-1 with TRBJ2-7; TRBD1 is a possible D gene (5 bases). The V end lost 3 bases, the J end lost 7 bases, and 10 bases lay between the germline ends. CDR1 DFQATT and CDR2 SNEGSKA come from the germline V gene (reference sequence). This CDR3 has 11 residues. The CDR3 reads CSASSPGEQYV. The CDR3 DNA sequence: TGCAGTGCTAGCTCCCCAGGGGAGCAGTACGTC.

This clonotype was seen a handful of times. The chain links TRBV10-3 to TRBJ1-2; TRBD1 is a possible D gene (5 bases). V was clipped by 4 bases and J by 8 bases, with 17 bases between them. Per germline, CDR1 ENHRY and CDR2 SYGVKD. The CDR3 is 14 residues long. The chain's CDR3 is CAISGIGGADGYTF. In nucleotides, the CDR3 is TGTGCCATCAGTGGGATTGGAGGGGCAGACGGCTACACCTTC.

This clonotype has just a few counts. This chain links TRBV14 with TRBJ2-1; 7 bases agree with TRBD2. This CDR3 is 17 amino acids long. J was trimmed by 3 bases and V by 4 bases; bases with no gene match: 12. Germline V lookup: CDR1 SGHDN, CDR2 FVKESK. Here the CDR3 DNA reads TGTGCCAGCAGCCCACCTTCCGGGACTACCCTCTACAATGAGCAGTTCTTC. It yields the protein CASSPPSGTTLYNEQFF.

This clonotype was seen many times. This chain joins TRBV15 and TRBJ1-5; D gene ambiguous. V lost 6 bases, J lost 1 base, and 10 bases lay in between. In germline, CDR1 is LNHNV, CDR2 YYDKDF (reference sequence). The CDR3 extends over 14 amino acids. The CDR3 region is CATSMAGSNQPQHF. The CDR3 DNA follows: TGTGCCACCAGTATGGCCGGGAGCAATCAGCCCCAGCATTTT.

This clonotype is termed medium-sized. The gene calls are TRBV6-4 and TRBJ2-2; D remains ambiguous. CDR3 size: 13 residues. V dropped 2 bases and J dropped 3 bases, with 4 bases sitting between them. Germline assignment: CDR1 MRHNA and CDR2 SNTAGT. CDR3 loop: CASSDRDTGELFF. CDR3 bases: TGTGCCAGCAGTGACAGGGACACCGGGGAGCTGTTTTTT.

The rearrangement joins TRBV5-5 to TRBJ1-1; D remains ambiguous. Trimming pared 4 bases from V and 5 bases from J, leaving 9 bases between. The CDR3 has 12 amino acids. Looked up from germline, CDR1 is SGHKS and CDR2 is YYEKEE (reference sequence). CDR3 DNA sequence: TGTGCCAGCAGCCTAAGTTATACTGAAGCTTTCTTT. Amino acid sequence: CASSLSYTEAFF.

This clonotype was observed at least ten times. The chain has TRBV18 and TRBJ1-1; D is uncertain. Germline CDR1 reads KGHSH; CDR2 reads LQKENI. The ends were cut back, 2 bases at V and 1 base at J, with 5 bases in the middle. The CDR3 spans 13 residues. In nucleotides, the CDR3 is TGTGCCAGCTCACCAGAACAGAACACTGAAGCTTTCTTT. The encoded protein is CASSPEQNTEAFF. Variable domain in full (rest from reference TRBV18 and TRBJ1-1): NAGVMQNPRHLVRRRGQEARLRCSPMKGHSHVYWYRQLPEEGLKFMVYLQKENIIDESGMPKERFSAEFPKEGPSILRIQQVVRGDSAAYFCASSPEQNTEAFFGQGTRLTVV.

The chain recombines TRBV18 with TRBJ1-2, with D maybe TRBD1 (5 bases). V lost 5 bases and J 4 bases, leaving 14 bases between the germline ends. The CDR3 is 14 residues long. CDR1 and CDR2 (germline): KGHSH, LQKENI. DNA of the CDR3: TGTGCCAGCTCATCGGACCAGGGTGGCTATGGCTACACCTTC. Its translation is CASSSDQGGYGYTF.

This clonotype was observed many times. The chain links TRBV5-1 to TRBJ2-7, with 8 bases fitting TRBD1. The germline V gene encodes CDR1 SGHRS and CDR2 YFSETQ. The CDR3 loop spans 13 amino acids. Germline trimming cut 6 bases from V and 2 bases from J; bases unmatched to any gene: 4. CDR3 coding DNA: TGCGCCAGCACAGACAGGGGTGCCTACGAGCAGTACTTC. This gives the protein CASTDRGAYEQYF. The full variable domain, rest sourced from reference TRBV5-1 and TRBJ2-7, is KAGVTQTPRYLIKTRGQQVTLSCSPISGHRSVSWYQQTPGQGLQFLFEYFSETQRNKGNFPGRFSGRQFSNSRSEMNVSTLELGDSALYLCASTDRGAYEQYFGPGTRLTVT.

This clonotype was seen only a few times. The chain links TRBV3-1 to TRBJ2-3; 8 bases are a match to TRBD2. From germline, CDR1 is LGHDT and CDR2 YNNKEL (reference sequence). CDR3 length: 15 residues. After removal of 5 bases from V and 5 bases from J, the junction contained 9 bases not matched to a gene. The CDR3 DNA reads as TGTGCCAGCAGCACCCGGGTTAGCGGGATAGATACGCAGTATTTT. It encodes CASSTRVSGIDTQYF.

The rearrangement joins TRBV3-1 to TRBJ1-1, with a tentative D call TRBD1 (6 bases). CDR1 LGHDT and CDR2 YNNKEL come from the germline V gene (reference sequence). Trimming took off 8 bases at V and 5 bases at J, with 18 bases between the two ends. The CDR3 length is 14 residues. As DNA, the CDR3 is TGTGCCAGCCGGTCAGGGGAGGGGATGACTGAAGCTTTCTTT. Its translation: CASRSGEGMTEAFF.

The chain links TRBV7-2 to TRBJ2-2, with 12 bases that match TRBD2. Germline-derived CDR1 and CDR2 are SGHTA and FQGNSA. CDR3 length equals 16 residues. The V segment lost 5 bases and the J segment 3 bases; nucleotides outside the gene matches: 4. The CDR3 coding sequence is TGTGCCAGCAGCCCCTCTAGCGGGGGGGACACCGGGGAGCTGTTTTTT. This encodes CASSPSSGGDTGELFF. The entire variable domain, with the rest obtained from reference TRBV7-2 and TRBJ2-2, is as follows: GAGVSQSPSNKVTEKGKDVELRCDPISGHTALYWYRQSLGQGLEFLIYFQGNSAPDKSGLPSDRFSAERTGGSVSTLTIQRTQQEDSAVYLCASSPSSGGDTGELFFGEGSRLTVL.

The sample holds a few counts of this clonotype. The chain recombines TRBV10-3 with TRBJ2-5, with D possibly TRBD2 on 6 matching bases. There are 12 residues in the CDR3. The germline gives CDR1 ENHRY, CDR2 SYGVKD. V was trimmed by 10 bases and J by 4 bases, leaving 13 bases between them. Written as DNA, the CDR3 is TGTGCCACCGGGATGGGGGGAGAGACCCAGTACTTC. Its translation: CATGMGGETQYF.

This clonotype was recorded at least ten times. The chain carries TRBV5-1 and TRBJ1-1; TRBD1 might be the D (5 bases). This CDR3 has 16 amino acids. Germline V gene lookup returns CDR1 SGHRS and CDR2 YFSETQ. Trimming took off 7 bases at V and 1 base at J, with 20 bases between the two ends. This CDR3 is CASRSPTGRGNTEAFF. The CDR3 nucleotides read TGCGCCAGCCGGAGCCCCACGGGACGAGGGAACACTGAAGCTTTCTTT.